A selection of T cell receptor beta chains follows, all from one sample in a study of OX40 agonist ivuxolimab in advanced cancers. Sequencing was performed with immunoSEQ multiplex PCR; in TCRdb, only in-frame clones are kept and a portion is missing. The sample lists approximately 22,000 clones; approximately 82% were seen once. This sample comprised CD4+ or CD8+ T cells sorted from blood, obtained in a trial of the OX40 agonist ivuxolimab. Receptors were obtained from an adult with an advanced solid tumor such as melanoma, head and neck, liver or kidney cancer. CDR3s include the opening cysteine and the closing phenylalanine or tryptophan. The order of the fields is clone size, J gene, D gene, V gene, CDR3 DNA, CDR3 protein. A D gene is named only where the DNA matches it firmly. Some rows mark clone size as missing; the rest say once, few, many or name a class of expanded clone.

clone size: few
J gene: TRBJ2-3
D gene: TRBD2
V gene: TRBV9
CDR3 DNA: TGTGCCAGCAGCGTATCCCCTCGAAGCGGGGGCATAGGGGATACGCAGTATTTT
CDR3 protein: CASSVSPRSGGIGDTQYF

clone size: once
J gene: TRBJ1-5
D gene: TRBD1
V gene: TRBV7-9
CDR3 DNA: TGTGCCAGCAGCTTAGAATCAGGGGGCGGTCAGCCCCAGCATTTT
CDR3 protein: CASSLESGGGQPQHF

clone size: NA
J gene: TRBJ1-1
D gene: NA
V gene: TRBV5-4
CDR3 DNA: TGTGCCAGCAGCTACAGGATTACGAACACTGAAGCTTTCTTT
CDR3 protein: CASSYRITNTEAFF

clone size: NA
J gene: TRBJ2-7
D gene: NA
V gene: TRBV7-8
CDR3 DNA: TGTGCCAGCAGCTCGAGGACAGAAGCATCCTACGAGCAGTACTTC
CDR3 protein: CASSSRTEASYEQYF

clone size: NA
J gene: TRBJ2-5
D gene: TRBD1
V gene: TRBV6-1
CDR3 DNA: TGTGCCAGCAGCCAGGACAGGGGCCGGGAGACCCAGTACTTC
CDR3 protein: CASSQDRGRETQYF

clone size: few
J gene: TRBJ1-2
D gene: NA
V gene: TRBV18
CDR3 DNA: TGTGCCAGCTCATCTTTTATGAGCTATGGCTACACCTTC
CDR3 protein: CASSSFMSYGYTF

clone size: NA
J gene: TRBJ2-5
D gene: NA
V gene: TRBV19
CDR3 DNA: TGTGCCAGTAGTCCACGGGACGGGTCTGGGACCCAGTACTTC
CDR3 protein: CASSPRDGSGTQYF

clone size: NA
J gene: TRBJ1-1
D gene: NA
V gene: TRBV7-8
CDR3 DNA: TGTGCCAGCAGGCTCAGGGGGAACACTGAAGCTTTCTTT
CDR3 protein: CASRLRGNTEAFF

clone size: NA
J gene: TRBJ2-7
D gene: TRBD2
V gene: TRBV27
CDR3 DNA: TGTGCCAATAGGAAGCGGGAGGATAGACCAAGCTACGAGCAGTACTTC
CDR3 protein: CANRKREDRPSYEQYF

clone size: NA
J gene: TRBJ2-3
D gene: TRBD2
V gene: TRBV27
CDR3 DNA: TGTGCCAGCAGTTTAATCCCCCGCGGGAGGGCTGCAGATACGCAGTATTTT
CDR3 protein: CASSLIPRGRAADTQYF

clone size: NA
J gene: TRBJ2-5
D gene: TRBD1
V gene: TRBV14
CDR3 DNA: TGTGCCAGCAGCCCCCGGTTGGGGACAGGGGTAGAGACCCAGTACTTC
CDR3 protein: CASSPRLGTGVETQYF

clone size: NA
J gene: TRBJ2-5
D gene: NA
V gene: TRBV18
CDR3 DNA: TGTGCCAGCTCGGGGGGTCAGGGCCAAGAGACCCAGTACTTC
CDR3 protein: CASSGGQGQETQYF

clone size: NA
J gene: TRBJ2-2
D gene: NA
V gene: TRBV5-1
CDR3 DNA: TGCGCCAGCAGCTTGGAGGGTCGGGGCCTCACCGGGGAGCTGTTTTTT
CDR3 protein: CASSLEGRGLTGELFF

clone size: NA
J gene: TRBJ2-1
D gene: TRBD2
V gene: TRBV6-5
CDR3 DNA: TGTGCCAGCAGGGGACTAGCGGACAATGAGCAGTTCTTC
CDR3 protein: CASRGLADNEQFF

clone size: NA
J gene: TRBJ2-1
D gene: TRBD2
V gene: TRBV9
CDR3 DNA: TGTGCCAGCAGCCCTAGAGGTAGCGGGAGAGTCGATGAGCAGTTCTTC
CDR3 protein: CASSPRGSGRVDEQFF

clone size: NA
J gene: TRBJ2-2
D gene: NA
V gene: TRBV7-2
CDR3 DNA: TGTGCCAGCAGCTTTAGTAGCAGGGGGGAGCTGTTTTTT
CDR3 protein: CASSFSSRGELFF

clone size: NA
J gene: TRBJ2-1
D gene: TRBD1
V gene: TRBV27
CDR3 DNA: TGTGCCAGCCGTTCCGGGACAGGGGGTGTTGAGCAGTTCTTC
CDR3 protein: CASRSGTGGVEQFF

clone size: NA
J gene: TRBJ1-2
D gene: NA
V gene: TRBV7-3
CDR3 DNA: TGTGCCAGCAGCAAGGCGGGGGGCAAATATGGCTACACCTTC
CDR3 protein: CASSKAGGKYGYTF

clone size: once
J gene: TRBJ2-3
D gene: NA
V gene: TRBV18
CDR3 DNA: TGTGCCAGCTCGGCTAGGGACAGCACAGATACGCAGTATTTT
CDR3 protein: CASSARDSTDTQYF

clone size: NA
J gene: TRBJ1-6
D gene: TRBD1
V gene: TRBV28
CDR3 DNA: TGTGCCAGCAGGTCGGGACAGGCCGGATCCCGCCTCCACTTT
CDR3 protein: CASRSGQAGSRLHF

clone size: NA
J gene: TRBJ2-7
D gene: NA
V gene: TRBV19
CDR3 DNA: TGTGCCAGTAGTATTCCTCCGCCCCTGGGGCATGAGCAGTACTTC
CDR3 protein: CASSIPPPLGHEQYF

clone size: NA
J gene: TRBJ1-2
D gene: NA
V gene: TRBV11-2
CDR3 DNA: TGTGCCAGCAGCTTAGAACCTAGACCCTATGGCTACACCTTC
CDR3 protein: CASSLEPRPYGYTF

clone size: NA
J gene: TRBJ2-5
D gene: TRBD1
V gene: TRBV7-6
CDR3 DNA: TGTGCCAGCAGCTTAGAGGGACAGGGACAAGAGACCCAGTACTTC
CDR3 protein: CASSLEGQGQETQYF

clone size: NA
J gene: TRBJ2-1
D gene: NA
V gene: TRBV29-1
CDR3 DNA: TGCAGCGTTGAAGGATGGGGATCCTACAATGAGCAGTTCTTC
CDR3 protein: CSVEGWGSYNEQFF

clone size: NA
J gene: TRBJ2-3
D gene: NA
V gene: TRBV6-5
CDR3 DNA: TGTGCCAGCAGCCCTTACCGTAAAGCAAATACGCAGTATTTT
CDR3 protein: CASSPYRKANTQYF

clone size: NA
J gene: TRBJ2-1
D gene: NA
V gene: TRBV5-1
CDR3 DNA: TGCGCCAGCAGCGGGACGGCAGACAATGAGCAGTTCTTC
CDR3 protein: CASSGTADNEQFF

clone size: NA
J gene: TRBJ2-2
D gene: NA
V gene: TRBV27
CDR3 DNA: TGTGCCAGCAGTTTGGGGGGCGGGGAGCTGTTTTTT
CDR3 protein: CASSLGGGELFF

clone size: NA
J gene: TRBJ1-3
D gene: NA
V gene: TRBV23-1
CDR3 DNA: TGCGCCAGCAGTCAAGTTAGTTTCGGGGTAGACAGACTCTCTGGAAACACCATATATTTT
CDR3 protein: CASSQVSFGVDRLSGNTIYF

clone size: few
J gene: TRBJ1-1
D gene: NA
V gene: TRBV19
CDR3 DNA: TGTGCCAGGGACAGTACTCACACTGAAGCTTTCTTT
CDR3 protein: CARDSTHTEAFF

clone size: NA
J gene: TRBJ2-1
D gene: TRBD2
V gene: TRBV19
CDR3 DNA: TGTGCCAGTAGTATGAGAGCGGGGGGCGAGCAGTTCTTC
CDR3 protein: CASSMRAGGEQFF

clone size: NA
J gene: TRBJ2-3
D gene: NA
V gene: TRBV14
CDR3 DNA: TGTGCCAGCAGCTTCTTGGCAGGGGATTTCACAGATACGCAGTATTTT
CDR3 protein: CASSFLAGDFTDTQYF

clone size: NA
J gene: TRBJ2-2
D gene: TRBD1
V gene: TRBV5-6
CDR3 DNA: TGTGCCAGCAGTTTGGACAGGGGAGGCACCGGGGAGCTGTTTTTT
CDR3 protein: CASSLDRGGTGELFF

clone size: NA
J gene: TRBJ2-5
D gene: TRBD2
V gene: TRBV5-1
CDR3 DNA: TGCGCCAGCAGCTTATTAGCGGGATCTAGGCAAGAGACCCAGTACTTC
CDR3 protein: CASSLLAGSRQETQYF

clone size: NA
J gene: TRBJ2-1
D gene: TRBD2
V gene: TRBV6-5
CDR3 DNA: TGTGCCAGCAGTTACCCTAGCGGGGGGGTAAATGAGCAGTTCTTC
CDR3 protein: CASSYPSGGVNEQFF

clone size: NA
J gene: TRBJ2-5
D gene: NA
V gene: TRBV2
CDR3 DNA: TGTGCCAGCACGAGGGAAGAGACCCAGTACTTC
CDR3 protein: CASTREETQYF

clone size: NA
J gene: TRBJ2-7
D gene: NA
V gene: TRBV5-1
CDR3 DNA: TGCGCCAGCAGCTTGGACCCCGGGATTAGCTACGAGCAGTACTTC
CDR3 protein: CASSLDPGISYEQYF

clone size: NA
J gene: TRBJ1-5
D gene: NA
V gene: TRBV18
CDR3 DNA: TGTGCCAGCTCACGGGTAGTAGGTGATCAGCCCCAGCATTTT
CDR3 protein: CASSRVVGDQPQHF